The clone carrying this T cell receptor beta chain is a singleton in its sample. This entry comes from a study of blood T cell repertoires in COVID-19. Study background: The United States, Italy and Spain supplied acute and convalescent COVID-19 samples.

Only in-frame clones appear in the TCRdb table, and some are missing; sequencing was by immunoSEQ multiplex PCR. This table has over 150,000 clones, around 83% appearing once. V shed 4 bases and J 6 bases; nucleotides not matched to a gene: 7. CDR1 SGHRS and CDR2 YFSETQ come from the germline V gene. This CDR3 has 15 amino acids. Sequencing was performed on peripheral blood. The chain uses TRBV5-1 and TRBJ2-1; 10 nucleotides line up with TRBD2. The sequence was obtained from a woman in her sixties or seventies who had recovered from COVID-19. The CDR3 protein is CASSVLAGLSNEQFF. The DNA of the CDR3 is TGCGCCAGCAGCGTACTAGCGGGACTAAGCAATGAGCAGTTCTTC. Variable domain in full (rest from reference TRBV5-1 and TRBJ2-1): KAGVTQTPRYLIKTRGQQVTLSCSPISGHRSVSWYQQTPGQGLQFLFEYFSETQRNKGNFPGRFSGRQFSNSRSEMNVSTLELGDSALYLCASSVLAGLSNEQFFGPGTRLTVL.